This record looks at one T cell receptor (beta chain) sequence and its context. This record comes from a study of blood T cell repertoires in COVID-19. Methods used by the authors: Researchers report that nucleated cell counts were estimated from reference gene primer amplification. Clones were sequenced by immunoSEQ multiplex PCR, and TCRdb holds only the in-frame ones, with some missing. D and trimming come from the DNA, and the V and J calls and clone size come from that table. The sample has about 80,000 clones; roughly four fifths are singletons. The V gene lost 10 bases and the J gene lost 13 bases, with 18 bases spanning the gap. Per germline, CDR1 LNHDA and CDR2 SQIVND (reference sequence). CDR3 length: 11 residues.

The TCR sequence derives from a man in his 70s with active or convalescent COVID-19. The chain carries TRBV19 and TRBJ2-3; D may be TRBD1 (6 bases). Sequenced sample: peripheral blood. The CDR3 DNA is TGTGCCATCTCCAGGGGCCCTAGGAAGTATTTT. It specifies CAISRGPRKYF. Drawing the rest from reference TRBV19 and TRBJ2-3, the complete variable domain is DGGITQSPKYLFRKEGQNVTLSCEQNLNHDAMYWYRQDPGQGLRLIYYSQIVNDFQKGDIAEGYSVSREKKESFPLTVTSAQKNPTAFYLCAISRGPRKYFGPGTRLTVL.